Below are 15 T cell receptor beta chains sequenced from a single sample in a study of blood T cell repertoires in COVID-19. Produced via immunoSEQ multiplex PCR; TCRdb's table is partial and in-frame only. The table has around 60,000 clones, around 93% seen once. The sample comprised peripheral blood. The receptors come from a man aged 45-60 years with active COVID-19.

The V call is TRBV12-5, the J call TRBJ2-6; unclear D gene. The CDR3 totals 15 residues. Germline V gene sequence: CDR1 LGHNT, CDR2 FRNRAP. V was clipped by 4 bases and J by 0 bases, with 7 bases between them. CDR3 loop: CASGSSYSGANVLTF. CDR3 in DNA: TGTGCTAGTGGTTCTTCCTACTCTGGGGCCAACGTCCTGACTTTC.

The chain is built from TRBV5-4 and TRBJ1-4; 7 positions match TRBD1. V was clipped by 3 bases and J by 8 bases; unmatched bases: 16. The CDR3 consists of 17 residues. From germline, CDR1 is SGHNT and CDR2 YYREEE (reference sequence). CDR3 nucleotide sequence: TGTGCCAGCAGCTCTGGACAGGACTATAGCGGTACCGAAAAACTGTTTTTT. Its protein product is CASSSGQDYSGTEKLFF. Full variable domain (missing parts from reference TRBV5-4 and TRBJ1-4): ETGVTQSPTHLIKTRGQQVTLRCSSQSGHNTVSWYQQALGQGPQFIFQYYREEENGRGNFPPRFSGLQFPNYSSELNVNALELDDSALYLCASSSGQDYSGTEKLFFGSGTQLSVL.

This chain joins TRBV6-1 and TRBJ2-7, with 8 bases that match TRBD1. The length of the CDR3 is 16 residues. CDR1 is MNHNS, CDR2 SASEGT, per germline. Trimming cost V 3 bases and J 7 bases; bases outside gene matches: 14. CDR3 nucleotides: TGTGCCAGCAGTGATTCGGTTGGGGCAGGGGGCCGAGAGCAGTACTTC. This translates into CASSDSVGAGGREQYF.

The chain is built from TRBV27 and TRBJ2-2; possibly TRBD1 for D (5 bases). CDR1 is MNHEY and CDR2 is SMNVEV in the germline V gene (reference sequence). V dropped 2 bases and J dropped 8 bases, with 6 bases sitting between them. There are 12 residues in the CDR3. The CDR3 reads CASSLNRGELFF. The CDR3 DNA reads as TGTGCCAGCAGTTTAAACAGGGGGGAGCTGTTTTTT.

This sequence joins TRBV28 and TRBJ1-2; D might be TRBD1 (6 bases). Trimming left V 8 bases short and J 4 bases short, with 17 bases between. The CDR3 runs 14 residues. From germline, CDR1 is MDHEN and CDR2 SYDVKM. The CDR3 region has the DNA TGTGCCAGCGGAGGGGGGGGCGTTGGCTATGGCTACACCTTC. This codes for CASGGGGVGYGYTF.

The chain combines TRBV6-2 or TRBV6-3 with TRBJ2-3; 8 nucleotides agree with TRBD2. The germline V gene encodes CDR1 MNHEY and CDR2 SVGEGT. The CDR3 has 17 residues. V shed 2 bases, J shed 5 bases, and the junction held 12 bases outside the gene matches. CDR3 amino acids: CASSYTSYTSGLDTQYF. The CDR3 DNA follows: TGTGCCAGCAGTTACACAAGTTATACTAGCGGATTAGATACGCAGTATTTT.

As DNA, the CDR3 is TGTGCCAGCAGCTTAGAATTCAGGGTGGCCGGGGAGCTGTTTTTT. It codes for CASSLEFRVAGELFF. This chain uses TRBV11-2 with TRBJ2-2, with D possibly being TRBD1 (5 bases). The CDR3 runs to 15 residues. Germline V gene data show CDR1 as SGHAT and CDR2 as FQNNGV. The V and J ends lost 0 bases and 6 bases respectively, with 11 bases between them.

The chain has TRBV19 and TRBJ1-1; perhaps TRBD1 as D (6 bases). This CDR3 spans 13 amino acids. Germline loops: CDR1 LNHDA, CDR2 SQIVND (reference sequence). The ends were cut back, 4 bases at V and 1 base at J, with 7 bases in the middle. The CDR3 loop reads CASSTQGNTEAFF. The CDR3 bases are TGTGCCAGTAGTACACAGGGGAACACTGAAGCTTTCTTT.

The genes are TRBV24-1 and TRBJ1-1; a possible D gene is TRBD1 (5 bases). Germline V CDR1 and CDR2: KGHDR, SFDVKD. CDR3 length equals 14 residues. V was clipped by 2 bases and J by 4 bases, with 10 bases between them. Written as DNA, the CDR3 is TGTGCCACCAGTGATTCCAGGGTGGGCACTGAAGCTTTCTTT. Protein sequence: CATSDSRVGTEAFF.

This chain uses TRBV7-2 with TRBJ2-4; 11 bases agree with TRBD2. V lost 5 bases and J lost 5; bases outside the gene matches: 8. The CDR3 extends over 16 amino acids. Germline CDR1 SGHTA, CDR2 FQGNSA. The CDR3 nucleotides read TGTGCCAGCAGCCTCCGACTAGCGGGGATGGAAAACATTCAGTACTTC. Its translation is CASSLRLAGMENIQYF.

V gene TRBV4-3 combines with J gene TRBJ2-4; D is perhaps TRBD2 (6 bases). The CDR3 totals 15 residues. CDR1 is LGHNA, CDR2 YSLEER, per germline. Trimming took off 0 bases at V and 6 bases at J, with 12 bases between the two ends. CDR3 in amino acids: CASSQDVYGGNIQYF. The CDR3 bases are TGCGCCAGCAGCCAAGATGTTTACGGGGGAAACATTCAGTACTTC.

This chain joins TRBV9 and TRBJ1-6, with 7 bases identical to TRBD1. Trimming at V came to 2 bases and at J to 13 bases, leaving 3 bases not matched to a gene. Germline assignment: CDR1 SGDLS and CDR2 YYNGEE. There are 12 residues in the CDR3. CDR3 in DNA: TGTGCCAGCAGCGTGACAGGGAAGCCCCTCCACTTT. Its protein product is CASSVTGKPLHF.

The V gene is TRBV14, the J gene TRBJ2-7; 9 bases are a match to TRBD1. Germline CDR1 SGHDN, CDR2 FVKESK. The J segment lost 1 base and the V segment lost 2 bases, leaving 3 bases of the junction unmatched. The CDR3 has 15 amino acids. CDR3 sequence reads: CASSQLGTGSYEQYF. DNA of the CDR3: TGTGCCAGCAGCCAACTAGGGACAGGGTCCTACGAGCAGTACTTC. The full variable domain, completed using reference TRBV14 and TRBJ2-7, is EAGVTQFPSHSVIEKGQTVTLRCDPISGHDNLYWYRRVMGKEIKFLLHFVKESKQDESGMPNNRFLAERTGGTYSTLKVQPAELEDSGVYFCASSQLGTGSYEQYFGPGTRLTVT.

V and J are TRBV7-8 and TRBJ2-1; tentative D call: TRBD1 (6 bases). The V end was cut by 4 bases, the J end by 7 bases, with 11 bases between. Germline V CDR1 and CDR2: SGHVS, FQNEAQ. The CDR3 sequence is 13 residues long. CDR3 residues: CASSSQGVNEQFF. The CDR3 DNA is TGTGCCAGCAGCTCACAGGGTGTAAATGAGCAGTTCTTC.

The V call is TRBV13, the J call TRBJ1-2, with D perhaps matching TRBD1 (6 bases). Germline assignment: CDR1 PRHDT and CDR2 FYEKMQ (reference sequence). Trimming took off 5 bases at V and 7 bases at J, with 11 bases between the two ends. This CDR3 has 12 amino acids. CDR3: CASSLQGIGYTF. CDR3 bases: TGTGCCAGCAGCCTACAGGGAATTGGCTACACCTTC.